This T cell receptor (beta chain) was sequenced during a study of T-cell memory formation after mild COVID-19. Study observations and caveats: A second wave expanding day 15 to 37 was CD4+-biased; contracting clones were balanced. SARS-CoV-2 specificity was not confirmed for second-wave clones peaking on day 37. CM and EM subsets held most contracting CD4+ clones; EMRA held CD8+ ones.

TCRdb passed the 5' RACE reads through MiXCR, listing each CDR3 protein once. The sample contains 210,000 or so distinct CDR3 sequences, approximately 30% of which appear only once. The CDR3 contains 16 residues. V was cut by 2 bases and J by 4 bases, with 14 bases left in between. In regard to this clonotype: Its antigen is currently unknown.

V and J are TRBV12-3 or TRBV12-4 and TRBJ2-2; either TRBD1 or TRBD2 may fit D (6 bases each). The sample comprised PBMCs or a T cell subset sorted from them (not recorded which). This TCR derives from an adult woman who had mild COVID-19 (a few samples of this study predate the infection). Cell type and time point are not known. CDR3 loop: CASSLSGARSTGELFF. The CDR3 bases are TGTGCCAGCAGTTTATCGGGGGCTCGGAGCACCGGGGAGCTGTTTTTT.